This T cell receptor beta chain originates from a study of T cell repertoires in cytomegalovirus infection (dated 2019 in TCRdb). General notes on the study: Donor HLA type was relevant to the analysis, because carriage of CMV infection together with the matching HLA type was indicated by public TCR beta signatures. General conclusions and limits of the study: In both this cohort and an independent roughly 400-donor cohort, the cumulative frequency of public TCR beta family members distinguished carriers of CMV infection plus the relevant HLA type. The ex vivo response was dominated by HLA-C-restricted CMV-specific TCR beta clonotypes, and the single most frequent clonotype in two of eight donors was supplied by these HLA-C-restricted clonotypes.

CDR1 KGHSH and CDR2 LQKENI were looked up in the germline V gene. From cysteine to phenylalanine, the CDR3 is 15 amino acids long. The retained sequence is limited to the CDR3, 45 bases, with the frame set at the first base. Trimming at the junction amounts to 5 bases on V and 2 bases on J, and the germline ends lie 15 bases apart. In the case of this clonotype: Its recognized antigen is unknown. Base qualities are missing; no much larger clone stands one base away.

Data came from an Illumina HiSeq 1500. TCRdb handled the public reads itself, with Q25 trimming in fastp and clone calling in MiXCR, and kept productive beta chains. Here each entry gathers all rows of one CDR3 protein and keeps the most common genes and DNA. The sample profile shows approximately 130,000 distinct CDR3 sequences; roughly 9% of them were found once. The top ten hold 10% of the sample. This sequence uses TRBV18 and TRBJ1-1, and the D gene may be TRBD1, 6 bases matching. The sequencing sample was made of PBMCs. This TCR derives from a human donor in good health (CMV status not recorded). Some clones in this sample may be carry-over from other donors' samples. The nucleotides read TGTGCCAGCTCATCCGAAGACAGGAGAAACACTGAAGCTTTCTTT. Its protein product is CASSSEDRRNTEAFF.